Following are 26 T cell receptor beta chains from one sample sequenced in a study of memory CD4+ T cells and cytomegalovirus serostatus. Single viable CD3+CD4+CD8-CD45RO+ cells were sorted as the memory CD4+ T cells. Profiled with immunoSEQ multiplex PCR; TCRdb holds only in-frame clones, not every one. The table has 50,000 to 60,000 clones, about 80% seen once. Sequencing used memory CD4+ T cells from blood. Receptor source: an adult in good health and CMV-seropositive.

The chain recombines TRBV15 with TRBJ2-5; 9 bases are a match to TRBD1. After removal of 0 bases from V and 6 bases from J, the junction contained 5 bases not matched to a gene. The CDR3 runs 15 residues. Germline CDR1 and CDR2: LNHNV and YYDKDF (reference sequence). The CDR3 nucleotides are TGTGCCACCAGCAGAGATAACAGGGGGCAGCAGACCCAGTACTTC. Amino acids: CATSRDNRGQQTQYF.

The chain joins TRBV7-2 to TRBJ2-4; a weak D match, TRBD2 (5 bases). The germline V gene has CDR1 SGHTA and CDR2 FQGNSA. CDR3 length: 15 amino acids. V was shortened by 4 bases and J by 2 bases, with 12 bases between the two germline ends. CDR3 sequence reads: CASSSLGVPKNIQYF. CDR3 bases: TGTGCCAGCAGCTCCCTCGGGGTACCCAAAAACATTCAGTACTTC.

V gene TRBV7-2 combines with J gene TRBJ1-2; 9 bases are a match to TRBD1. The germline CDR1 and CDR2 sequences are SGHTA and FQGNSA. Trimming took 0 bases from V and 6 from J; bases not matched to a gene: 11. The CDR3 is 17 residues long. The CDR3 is CASSLALGQGIYDGYTF. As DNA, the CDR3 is TGTGCCAGCAGCTTAGCACTAGGACAGGGGATTTACGATGGCTACACCTTC.

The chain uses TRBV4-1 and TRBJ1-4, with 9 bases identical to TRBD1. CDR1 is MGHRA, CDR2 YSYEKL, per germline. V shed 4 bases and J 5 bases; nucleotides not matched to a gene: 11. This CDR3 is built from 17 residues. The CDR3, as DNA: TGCGCCAGCAGCCCTAAAACTCCGACAGGGGGAAATGAAAAACTGTTTTTT. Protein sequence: CASSPKTPTGGNEKLFF.

CDR3 sequence: CASSAPGTSGRKMFF. CDR3 DNA sequence: TGTGCCAGCAGTGCCCCGGGGACTAGCGGGAGAAAAATGTTCTTC. This sequence joins TRBV28 and TRBJ2-1, with 14 positions matching TRBD2. The germline V gene encodes CDR1 MDHEN and CDR2 SYDVKM. The CDR3 spans 15 residues. The J segment lost 15 bases and the V segment lost 5 bases, leaving 12 bases of the junction unmatched.

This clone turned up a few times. Written as DNA, the CDR3 is TGTGCCAGCAGCGGACAGATTAACTATGGCTACACCTTC. Translated, it gives CASSGQINYGYTF. The J gene is TRBJ1-2, the V gene TRBV7-2; TRBD1 might be the D (6 bases). The CDR3 has 13 amino acids. The V end lost 5 bases, the J end lost 1 base, and 8 bases lay between the germline ends. The germline V gene encodes CDR1 SGHTA and CDR2 FQGNSA.

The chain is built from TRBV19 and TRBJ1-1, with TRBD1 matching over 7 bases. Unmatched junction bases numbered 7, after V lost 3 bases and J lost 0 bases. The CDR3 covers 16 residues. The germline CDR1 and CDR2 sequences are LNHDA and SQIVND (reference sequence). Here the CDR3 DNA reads TGTGCCAGTAGTATTCAACAGGGGTCCATGAACACTGAAGCTTTCTTT. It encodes CASSIQQGSMNTEAFF.

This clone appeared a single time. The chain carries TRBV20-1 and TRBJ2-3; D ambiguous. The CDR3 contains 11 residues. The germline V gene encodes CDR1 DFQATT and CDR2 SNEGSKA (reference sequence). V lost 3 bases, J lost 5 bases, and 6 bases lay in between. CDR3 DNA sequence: TGCAGTGCTAGTCTTCAAGATACGCAGTATTTT. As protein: CSASLQDTQYF.

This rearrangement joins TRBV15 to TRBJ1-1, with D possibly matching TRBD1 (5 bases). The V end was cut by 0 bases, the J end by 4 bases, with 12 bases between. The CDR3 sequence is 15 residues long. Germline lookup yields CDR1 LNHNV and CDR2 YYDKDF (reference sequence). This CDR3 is CATSRDLAGSTEAFF. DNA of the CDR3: TGTGCCACCAGCAGAGATCTGGCAGGGAGCACTGAAGCTTTCTTT.

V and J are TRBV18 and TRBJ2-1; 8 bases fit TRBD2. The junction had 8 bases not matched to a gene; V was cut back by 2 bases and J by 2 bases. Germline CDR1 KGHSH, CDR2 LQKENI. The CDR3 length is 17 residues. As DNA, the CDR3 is TGTGCCAGCTCACCAGGGGGAATAGCGGGAACCTACAATGAGCAGTTCTTC. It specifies CASSPGGIAGTYNEQFF. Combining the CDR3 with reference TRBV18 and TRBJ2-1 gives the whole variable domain NAGVMQNPRHLVRRRGQEARLRCSPMKGHSHVYWYRQLPEEGLKFMVYLQKENIIDESGMPKERFSAEFPKEGPSILRIQQVVRGDSAAYFCASSPGGIAGTYNEQFFGPGTRLTVL.

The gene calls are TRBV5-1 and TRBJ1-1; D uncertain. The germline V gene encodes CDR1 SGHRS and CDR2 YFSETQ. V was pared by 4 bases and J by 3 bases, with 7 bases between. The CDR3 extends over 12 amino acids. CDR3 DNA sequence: TGCGCCAGCAGCCACGGAGACACTGAAGCTTTCTTT. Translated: CASSHGDTEAFF.

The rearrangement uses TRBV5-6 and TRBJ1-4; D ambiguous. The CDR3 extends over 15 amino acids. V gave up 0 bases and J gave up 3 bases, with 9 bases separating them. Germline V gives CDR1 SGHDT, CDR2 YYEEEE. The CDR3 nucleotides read TGTGCCAGCAGCTTGGCGGGCAGCTCTAATGAAAAACTGTTTTTT. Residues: CASSLAGSSNEKLFF.

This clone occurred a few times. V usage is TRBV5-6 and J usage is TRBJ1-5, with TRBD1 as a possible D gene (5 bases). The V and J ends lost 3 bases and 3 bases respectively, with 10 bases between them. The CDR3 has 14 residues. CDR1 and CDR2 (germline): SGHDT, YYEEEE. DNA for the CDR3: TGTGCCAGCAGCTGGGGCAGGTCCAATCAGCCCCAGCATTTT. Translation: CASSWGRSNQPQHF.

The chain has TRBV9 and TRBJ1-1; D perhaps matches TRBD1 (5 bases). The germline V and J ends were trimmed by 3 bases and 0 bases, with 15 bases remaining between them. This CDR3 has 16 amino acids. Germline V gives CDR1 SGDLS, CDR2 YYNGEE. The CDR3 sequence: CASSAEIGVMNTEAFF. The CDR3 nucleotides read TGTGCCAGCAGCGCTGAAATAGGGGTTATGAACACTGAAGCTTTCTTT.

The chain's CDR3 is CASRPTSPGIETQYF. The CDR3 region has the DNA TGTGCCAGCAGACCAACCAGCCCAGGAATAGAGACCCAGTACTTC. The chain joins TRBV7-9 to TRBJ2-5, with D hard to call. Germline CDR1 reads SEHNR; CDR2 reads FQNEAQ (reference sequence). The CDR3 is 15 amino acids. Trimming pared 6 bases from V and 4 bases from J, leaving 18 bases between.

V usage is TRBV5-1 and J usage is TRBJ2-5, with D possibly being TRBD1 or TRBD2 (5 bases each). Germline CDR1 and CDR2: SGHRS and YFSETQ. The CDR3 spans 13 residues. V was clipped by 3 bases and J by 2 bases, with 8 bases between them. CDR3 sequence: CASSSGPQETQYF. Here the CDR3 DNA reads TGCGCCAGCAGCTCGGGACCACAAGAGACCCAGTACTTC. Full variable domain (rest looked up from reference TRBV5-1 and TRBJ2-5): KAGVTQTPRYLIKTRGQQVTLSCSPISGHRSVSWYQQTPGQGLQFLFEYFSETQRNKGNFPGRFSGRQFSNSRSEMNVSTLELGDSALYLCASSSGPQETQYFGPGTRLLVL.

CDR3: CASSLGGYAYNEQFF. The CDR3, as DNA: TGTGCCAGCAGTTTAGGGGGTTACGCGTACAATGAGCAGTTCTTC. The rearrangement joins TRBV27 to TRBJ2-1; D could derive from TRBD1 or TRBD2 (5 bases each). Trimming took off 2 bases at V and 4 bases at J, with 12 bases between the two ends. This CDR3 has 15 amino acids. CDR1 and CDR2 (germline): MNHEY, SMNVEV (reference sequence).

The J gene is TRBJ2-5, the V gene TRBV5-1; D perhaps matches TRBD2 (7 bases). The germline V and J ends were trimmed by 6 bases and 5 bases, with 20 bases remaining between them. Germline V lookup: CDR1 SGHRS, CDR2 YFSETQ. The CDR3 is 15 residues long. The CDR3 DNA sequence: TGCGCCAGCACCCTATGGGGGGGGGCACGGGAGACCCAGTACTTC. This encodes CASTLWGGARETQYF.

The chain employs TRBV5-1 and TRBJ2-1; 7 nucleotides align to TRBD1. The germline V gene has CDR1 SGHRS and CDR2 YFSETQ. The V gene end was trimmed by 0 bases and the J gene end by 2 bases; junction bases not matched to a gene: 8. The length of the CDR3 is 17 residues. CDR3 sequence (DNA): TGCGCCAGCAGCTTGGGGCCGGGACAGCGGACCTACAATGAGCAGTTCTTC. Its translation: CASSLGPGQRTYNEQFF.

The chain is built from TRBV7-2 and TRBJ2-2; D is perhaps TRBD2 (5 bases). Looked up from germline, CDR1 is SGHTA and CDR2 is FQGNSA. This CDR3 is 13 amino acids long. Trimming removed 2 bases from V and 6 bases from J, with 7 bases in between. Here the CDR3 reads CASSLFGAGELFF. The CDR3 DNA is TGTGCCAGCAGCTTATTCGGGGCCGGGGAGCTGTTTTTT.

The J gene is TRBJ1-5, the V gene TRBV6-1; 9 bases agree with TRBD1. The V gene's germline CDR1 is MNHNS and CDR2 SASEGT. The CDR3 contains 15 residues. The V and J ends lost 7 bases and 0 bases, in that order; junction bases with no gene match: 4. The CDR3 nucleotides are TGTGCCAGCACCCGGACAGGGGATAGCAATCAGCCCCAGCATTTT. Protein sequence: CASTRTGDSNQPQHF.

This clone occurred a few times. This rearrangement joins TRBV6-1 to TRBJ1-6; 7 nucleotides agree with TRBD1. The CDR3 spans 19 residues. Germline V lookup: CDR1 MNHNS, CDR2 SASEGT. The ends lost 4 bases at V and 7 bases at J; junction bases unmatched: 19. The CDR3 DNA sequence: TGTGCCAGCAGTGCCGGGACAGCGACTATTACCTATGGGAATTCACCCCTCCACTTT. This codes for CASSAGTATITYGNSPLHF.

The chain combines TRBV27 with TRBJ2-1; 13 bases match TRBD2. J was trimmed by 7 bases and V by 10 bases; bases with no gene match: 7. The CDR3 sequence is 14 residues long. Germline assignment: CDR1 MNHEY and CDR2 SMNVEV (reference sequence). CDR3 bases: TGTGCCACCATGGGACTAGCGGGGTCAAATGAGCAGTTCTTC. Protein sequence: CATMGLAGSNEQFF.

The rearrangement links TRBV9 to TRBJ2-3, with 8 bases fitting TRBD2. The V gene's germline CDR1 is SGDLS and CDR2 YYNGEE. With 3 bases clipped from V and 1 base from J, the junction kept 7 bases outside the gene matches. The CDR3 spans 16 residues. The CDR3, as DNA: TGTGCCAGCAGCGCTACCCCGACTAGCGGCACAGATACGCAGTATTTT. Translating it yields CASSATPTSGTDTQYF. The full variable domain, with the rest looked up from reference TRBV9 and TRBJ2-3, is DSGVTQTPKHLITATGQRVTLRCSPRSGDLSVYWYQQSLDQGLQFLIQYYNGEERAKGNILERFSAQQFPDLHSELNLSSLELGDSALYFCASSATPTSGTDTQYFGPGTRLTVL.

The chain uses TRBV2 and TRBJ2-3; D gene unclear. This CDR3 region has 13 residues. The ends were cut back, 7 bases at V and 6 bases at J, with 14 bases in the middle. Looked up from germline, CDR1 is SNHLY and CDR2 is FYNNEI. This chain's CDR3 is CASKVGLKDTQYF. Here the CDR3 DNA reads TGTGCCAGCAAGGTCGGGCTTAAGGATACGCAGTATTTT.

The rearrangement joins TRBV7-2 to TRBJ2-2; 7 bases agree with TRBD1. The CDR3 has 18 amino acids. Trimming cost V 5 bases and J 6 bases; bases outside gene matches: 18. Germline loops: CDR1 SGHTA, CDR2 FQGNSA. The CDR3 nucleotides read TGTGCCAGCAGCACCCCGATAACGCCGACAGGGTTGGCCGGGGAGCTGTTTTTT. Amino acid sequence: CASSTPITPTGLAGELFF.